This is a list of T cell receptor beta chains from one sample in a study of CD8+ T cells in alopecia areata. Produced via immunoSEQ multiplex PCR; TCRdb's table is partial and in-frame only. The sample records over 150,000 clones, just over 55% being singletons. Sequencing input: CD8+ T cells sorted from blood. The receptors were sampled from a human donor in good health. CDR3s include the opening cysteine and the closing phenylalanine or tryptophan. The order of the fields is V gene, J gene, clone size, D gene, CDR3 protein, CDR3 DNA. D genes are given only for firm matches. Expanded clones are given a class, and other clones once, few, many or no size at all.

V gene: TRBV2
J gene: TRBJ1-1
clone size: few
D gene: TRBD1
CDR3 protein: CALTGTGATEAFF
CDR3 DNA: TGTGCCCTAACCGGGACAGGGGCCACTGAAGCTTTCTTT

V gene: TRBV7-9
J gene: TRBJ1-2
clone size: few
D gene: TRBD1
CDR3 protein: CATDTGVSYGYTF
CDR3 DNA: TGTGCCACGGATACAGGGGTGAGCTATGGCTACACCTTC

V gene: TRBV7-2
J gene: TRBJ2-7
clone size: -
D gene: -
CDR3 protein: CTIGTSSYEQYF
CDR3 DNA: TGTACGATCGGAACAAGCTCCTACGAGCAGTACTTC

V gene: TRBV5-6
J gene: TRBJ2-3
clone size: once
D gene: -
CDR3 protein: CASSFGSTDTQYF
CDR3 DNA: TGTGCCAGCAGCTTTGGTAGCACAGATACGCAGTATTTT

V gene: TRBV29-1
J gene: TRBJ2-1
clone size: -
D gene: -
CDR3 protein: CSVEFGAKEQFF
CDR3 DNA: TGCAGCGTTGAATTTGGAGCAAAGGAGCAGTTCTTC

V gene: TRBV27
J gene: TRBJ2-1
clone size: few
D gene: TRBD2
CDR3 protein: CASSFSSGGSYNEQFF
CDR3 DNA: TGTGCCAGCAGTTTTTCTAGCGGGGGGTCCTACAATGAGCAGTTCTTC

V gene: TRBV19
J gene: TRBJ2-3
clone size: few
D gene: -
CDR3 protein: CASSIKGGGHDTQYF
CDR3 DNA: TGTGCCAGTAGTATAAAGGGAGGGGGGCACGATACGCAGTATTTT

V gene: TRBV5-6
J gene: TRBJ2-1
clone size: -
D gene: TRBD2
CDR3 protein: CASSDELADNEQFF
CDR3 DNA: TGTGCCAGCAGCGATGAGCTAGCGGACAATGAGCAGTTCTTC

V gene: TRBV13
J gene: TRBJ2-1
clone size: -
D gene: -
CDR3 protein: CASSLADEQFF
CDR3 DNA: TGTGCCAGCAGCTTAGCAGATGAGCAGTTCTTC

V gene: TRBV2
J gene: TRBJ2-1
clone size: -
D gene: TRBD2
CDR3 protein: CASSSGLAGYNEQFF
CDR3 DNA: TGTGCCAGCAGCTCGGGACTAGCGGGGTACAATGAGCAGTTCTTC

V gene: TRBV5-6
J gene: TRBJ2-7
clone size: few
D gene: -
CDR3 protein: CASSWDTGYEQYF
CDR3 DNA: TGTGCCAGCAGTTGGGATACAGGCTACGAGCAGTACTTC

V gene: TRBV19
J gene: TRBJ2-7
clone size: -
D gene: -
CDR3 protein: CASSWGSKQYF
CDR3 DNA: TGTGCCAGTAGTTGGGGATCGAAGCAGTACTTC

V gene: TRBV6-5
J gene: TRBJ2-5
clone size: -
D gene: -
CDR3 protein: CASSFHVTQETQYF
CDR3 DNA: TGTGCCAGCAGCTTCCACGTGACCCAAGAGACCCAGTACTTC

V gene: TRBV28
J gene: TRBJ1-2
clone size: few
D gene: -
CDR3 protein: CASSSESWGYTF
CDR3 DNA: TGTGCCAGCAGTTCGGAGAGTTGGGGCTACACCTTC

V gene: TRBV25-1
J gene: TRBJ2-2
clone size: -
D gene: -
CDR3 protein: CASSGLELFF
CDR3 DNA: TGTGCCAGCAGTGGCCTGGAGCTGTTTTTT

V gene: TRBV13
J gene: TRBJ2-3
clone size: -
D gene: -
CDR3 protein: CASSTRLSTDTQYF
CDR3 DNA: TGTGCCAGCAGCACGAGACTAAGCACAGATACGCAGTATTTT

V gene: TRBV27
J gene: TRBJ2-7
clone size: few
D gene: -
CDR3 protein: CASSFGDGPYEQYF
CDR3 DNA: TGTGCCAGCAGTTTTGGGGACGGTCCCTACGAGCAGTACTTC

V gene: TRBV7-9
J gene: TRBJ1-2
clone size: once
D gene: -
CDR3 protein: CASSLEGRYGYTF
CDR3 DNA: TGTGCCAGCAGCTTAGAGGGACGATATGGCTACACCTTC

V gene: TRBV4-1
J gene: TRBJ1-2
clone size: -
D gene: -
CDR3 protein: CASSQGGLSNYGYTF
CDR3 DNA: TGCGCCAGCAGCCAAGGTGGGCTGTCCAACTATGGCTACACCTTC

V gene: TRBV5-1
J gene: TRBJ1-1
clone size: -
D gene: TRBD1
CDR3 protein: CASSSTGANTEAFF
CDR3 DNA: TGCGCCAGCAGCTCGACAGGGGCGAACACTGAAGCTTTCTTT

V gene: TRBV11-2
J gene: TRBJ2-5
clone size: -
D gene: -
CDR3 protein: CASSLRDSQETQYF
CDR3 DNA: TGTGCCAGCAGCCTCCGGGACTCACAAGAGACCCAGTACTTC

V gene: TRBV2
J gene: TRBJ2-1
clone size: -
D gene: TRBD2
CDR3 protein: CASNPVAGDYNEQFF
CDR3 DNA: TGTGCCAGCAACCCGGTTGCGGGGGACTACAATGAGCAGTTCTTC

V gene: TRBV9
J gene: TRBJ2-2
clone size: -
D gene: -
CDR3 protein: CASSVVQGAGELFF
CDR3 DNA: TGTGCCAGCAGCGTAGTACAGGGTGCCGGGGAGCTGTTTTTT

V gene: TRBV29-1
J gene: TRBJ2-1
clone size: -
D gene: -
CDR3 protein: CSATASSYNEQFF
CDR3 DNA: TGCAGCGCAACAGCAAGCTCCTACAATGAGCAGTTCTTC

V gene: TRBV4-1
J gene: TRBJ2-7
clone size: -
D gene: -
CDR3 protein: CASSQRALGDDEQYF
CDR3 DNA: TGCGCCAGCAGCCAAAGGGCGCTGGGCGATGACGAGCAGTACTTC

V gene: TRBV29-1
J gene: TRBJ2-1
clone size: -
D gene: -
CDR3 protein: CSVGAGLVYNEQFF
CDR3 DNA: TGCAGCGTTGGGGCTGGACTTGTTTACAATGAGCAGTTCTTC

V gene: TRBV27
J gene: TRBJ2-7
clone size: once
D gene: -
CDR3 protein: CASSFGGSYEQYF
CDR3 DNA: TGTGCCAGCAGTTTCGGAGGCTCCTACGAGCAGTACTTC

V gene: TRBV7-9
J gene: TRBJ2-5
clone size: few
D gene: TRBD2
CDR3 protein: CASSLGPSGGLGTQYF
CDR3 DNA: TGTGCCAGCAGCTTAGGCCCTAGCGGGGGATTGGGGACCCAGTACTTC

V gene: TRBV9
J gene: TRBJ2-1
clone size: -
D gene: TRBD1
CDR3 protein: CASSARLWDRADNEQFF
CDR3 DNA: TGTGCCAGCAGCGCCCGATTGTGGGACAGGGCGGACAATGAGCAGTTCTTC

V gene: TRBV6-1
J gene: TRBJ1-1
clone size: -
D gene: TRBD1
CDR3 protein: CASRGTGGKNTEAFF
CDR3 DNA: TGTGCCAGCAGGGGTACAGGGGGCAAGAACACTGAAGCTTTCTTT

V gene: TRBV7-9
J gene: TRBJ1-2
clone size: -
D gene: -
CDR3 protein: CASRVDRLNYGYTF
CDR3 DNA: TGTGCCAGCAGGGTGGACCGACTTAACTATGGCTACACCTTC

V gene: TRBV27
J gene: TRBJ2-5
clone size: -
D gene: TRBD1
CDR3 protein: CASRLYRDRVGETQYF
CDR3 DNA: TGTGCCAGCAGATTATACCGGGACAGGGTGGGAGAGACCCAGTACTTC

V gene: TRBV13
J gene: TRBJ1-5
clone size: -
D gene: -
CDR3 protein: CASSSGLRNQPQHF
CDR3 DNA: TGTGCCAGCAGCTCAGGGTTACGTAATCAGCCCCAGCATTTT

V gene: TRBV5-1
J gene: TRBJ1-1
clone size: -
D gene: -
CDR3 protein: CASSLARQGPEAFF
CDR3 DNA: TGCGCCAGCAGCTTGGCCAGGCAGGGGCCTGAAGCTTTCTTT

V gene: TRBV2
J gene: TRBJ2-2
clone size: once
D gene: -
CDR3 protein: CASSYGGTGELFF
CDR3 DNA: TGTGCCAGCAGTTACGGGGGCACCGGGGAGCTGTTTTTT

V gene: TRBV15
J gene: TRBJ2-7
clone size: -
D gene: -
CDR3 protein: CATSSLGDYEQYF
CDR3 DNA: TGTGCCACCAGCAGCCTAGGGGACTACGAGCAGTACTTC

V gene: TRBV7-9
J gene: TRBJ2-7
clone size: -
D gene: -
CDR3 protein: CASSTTGNSDYEQYF
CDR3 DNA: TGTGCCAGCAGCACCACAGGGAATAGTGACTACGAGCAGTACTTC

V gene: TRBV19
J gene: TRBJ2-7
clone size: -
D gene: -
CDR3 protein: CASSIGGGGSYEQYF
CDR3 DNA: TGTGCCAGTAGTATTGGGGGCGGGGGCTCCTACGAGCAGTACTTC

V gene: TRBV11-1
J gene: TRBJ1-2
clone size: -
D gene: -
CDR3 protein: CASSLDGTAPNYGYTF
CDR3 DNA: TGTGCCAGCAGCTTAGATGGGACGGCTCCTAACTATGGCTACACCTTC

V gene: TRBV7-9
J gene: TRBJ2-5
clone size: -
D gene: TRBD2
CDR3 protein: CASSLNPGSGGQETQYF
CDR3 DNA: TGTGCCAGCAGCTTAAACCCCGGGAGCGGGGGGCAAGAGACCCAGTACTTC

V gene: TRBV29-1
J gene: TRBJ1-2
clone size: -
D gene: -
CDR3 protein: CSVEVSGLADGYTF
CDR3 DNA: TGCAGCGTTGAAGTTTCAGGGTTGGCGGATGGCTACACCTTC

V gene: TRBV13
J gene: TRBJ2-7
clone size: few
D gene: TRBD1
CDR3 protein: CASSLGTGELSYEQYF
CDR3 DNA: TGTGCCAGCAGCCTCGGGACAGGGGAACTCTCCTACGAGCAGTACTTC

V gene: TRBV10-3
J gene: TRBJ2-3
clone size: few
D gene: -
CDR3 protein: CAISARGTDTQYF
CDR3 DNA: TGTGCCATCAGTGCCCGCGGCACAGATACGCAGTATTTT

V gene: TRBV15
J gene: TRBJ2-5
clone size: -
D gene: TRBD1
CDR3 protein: CATTPHRGEETQYF
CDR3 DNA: TGTGCCACCACTCCACACAGGGGCGAGGAGACCCAGTACTTC

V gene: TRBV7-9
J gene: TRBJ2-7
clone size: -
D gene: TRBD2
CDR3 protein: CASSLVGLDEQYF
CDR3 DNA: TGTGCCAGCAGCTTAGTAGGACTAGACGAGCAGTACTTC